The entry below gives a single T cell receptor beta chain sequence along with its context. These data come from a study of control samples from healthy donors and cancer patients. This table comes from immunoSEQ multiplex PCR, and its TCRdb copy is limited to in-frame clones, with some not included. The sample yields 130,000 or so clones, roughly 92% seen once. The CDR3 has 14 residues. V lost 9 bases and J lost 0; bases outside the gene matches: 5. Germline V gene data show CDR1 as MNHEY and CDR2 as SMNVEV (reference sequence). The chain couples TRBV27 to TRBJ1-3, with 7 bases that match TRBD1. The source is a man aged 40-49 years in good health. Sequencing used blood. CDR3 coding DNA: TGTGCCAGTACAGGGGCCCACTCTGGAAACACCATATATTTT. Translated, it gives CASTGAHSGNTIYF.